This TCR beta chain was observed in a study of T cell responses to AZD1222 COVID-19 vaccine (dated by TCRdb to the early 2020s). Background on the whole study: A total of 233 trial participants underwent TCR sequencing, of whom around 200 received two doses of AZD1222 and some 25 received two doses of the MenACWY control vaccine. Enrollment into the trials was organized by age into subgroups of 18-55, 56-69 and 70-plus years, and those subgroups contained about 160, 30 and 59 TCR-sequenced participants, respectively.

As regards this clone: The antigen it recognizes is unknown. No much larger clonotype is one base removed from it; base qualities were not supplied.

CDR1 MNHEY and CDR2 SVGEGT are derived from the germline V gene. Relative to germline, V is 3 bases shorter and J is 1 base shorter, with 13 bases between their ends. The CDR3 goes from the cysteine to the phenylalanine over 16 residues. Only the CDR3 part of the read is kept: 48 bases, read in frame from the first base. This specimen's time point label, interpreted: about 28 days (+/-7) after the second vaccine dose. AZD1222 recipients with second doses at about 4 weeks or about 12 weeks were pooled, because spike-specific TCR depth and breadth did not differ between schedules. Vaccinee samples came from UK trials COV001 and COV002, including a single-blind randomized controlled phase 2/3 trial of AZD1222 (ChAdOx1 nCoV-19) in healthy adults. Trial participant PBMC samples were collected at day 0 and day 28 after the second dose for TCRbeta chain sequencing. The CDR3 regions of human TCRbeta chains were subjected to immunosequencing. For the original study's pipeline: TCRs in the repertoires were matched against a reference library of SARS-CoV-2-specific TCRs that had been generated with the MIRA antigen-specificity platform. Breadth was defined as the fraction of unique TCRs that were SARS-CoV-2-associated. Depth was defined as the fraction of total T cells that were SARS-CoV-2-associated. Using the MIRA data, each spike-specific TCR was assigned both to the spike region to which the TCR was reactive and to a CD4 or CD8 class. Log10-transformed breadth and depth values were compared by one-way ANOVA with Sidak's multiple comparisons tests. TCRdb took over this immuneACCESS table, retaining in-frame rearrangements with V and J assigned. Such tables are incomplete; in checked studies, under half of the missing clones stem from an unresolved V gene, and the remainder is unexplained. The V and J calls and clone size are taken from that table; D and trimming were inferred from the DNA. The sample profile shows about 150,000 clones; about 90% of them were found once. Clones ranked in the top ten supply 3% to 4% of the sample.

Summary of the overall study and its limitations: Participants were mostly white British, with more females than males. The authors suggested clonal diversity may have been underestimated. Conclusions about previously exposed vaccinees are limited, since just five or six AZD1222 recipients were seropositive for SARS-CoV-2 at baseline. Vaccine-associated CD4 TCRs spanned the whole spike protein, with dominant responses in regions 160-218 and 743-854. Nearly half of unique spike-specific TCRs reportedly recognized epitopes outside regions mutated in the B.1.351 and B.1.1.7 variants. The 56-69-year group was small, and its depth increase did not reach significance, likely because of low power. Because no day 14 peak-response samples were available, repertoires were characterized only after the peak T cell response. After two AZD1222 doses, both the breadth and the depth of spike-specific TCRs were significantly higher than at day 0 and than in MenACWY recipients.

This clonotype originated in an adult who received the AZD1222 COVID-19 vaccine. The sample here was peripheral blood, taken 28 days after the second AZD1222 dose. The rearranged chain carries TRBV6-2 or TRBV6-3 and TRBJ1-5; no confident D gene assignment can be made. The DNA reads as follows: TGTGCCAGCAGTTATGAGAGGGCGGGGAGCAATCAGCCCCAGCATTTT. It encodes CASSYERAGSNQPQHF.